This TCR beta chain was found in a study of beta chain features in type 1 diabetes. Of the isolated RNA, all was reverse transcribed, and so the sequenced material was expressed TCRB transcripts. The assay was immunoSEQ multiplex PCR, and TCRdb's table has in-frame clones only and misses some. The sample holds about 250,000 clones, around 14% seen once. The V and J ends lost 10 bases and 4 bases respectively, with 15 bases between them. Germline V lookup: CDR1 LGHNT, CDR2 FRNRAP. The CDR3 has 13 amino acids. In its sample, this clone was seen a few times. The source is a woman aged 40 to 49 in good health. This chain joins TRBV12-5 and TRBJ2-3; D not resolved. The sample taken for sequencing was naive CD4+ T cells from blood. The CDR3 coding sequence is TGTGCTACCTCATTGGGCATCGCAGATACGCAGTATTTT. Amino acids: CATSLGIADTQYF.